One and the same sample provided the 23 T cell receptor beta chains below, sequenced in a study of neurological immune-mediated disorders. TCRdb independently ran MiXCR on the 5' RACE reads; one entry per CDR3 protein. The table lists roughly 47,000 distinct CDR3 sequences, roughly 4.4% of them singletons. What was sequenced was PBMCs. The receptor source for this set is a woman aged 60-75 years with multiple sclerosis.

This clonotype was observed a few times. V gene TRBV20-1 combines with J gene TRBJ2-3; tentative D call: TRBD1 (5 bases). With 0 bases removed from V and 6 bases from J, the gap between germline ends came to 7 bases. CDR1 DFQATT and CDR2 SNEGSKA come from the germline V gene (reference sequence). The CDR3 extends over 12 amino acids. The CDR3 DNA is TGCAGTGCTAGAGATAACAGGGATACGCAGTATTTT. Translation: CSARDNRDTQYF.

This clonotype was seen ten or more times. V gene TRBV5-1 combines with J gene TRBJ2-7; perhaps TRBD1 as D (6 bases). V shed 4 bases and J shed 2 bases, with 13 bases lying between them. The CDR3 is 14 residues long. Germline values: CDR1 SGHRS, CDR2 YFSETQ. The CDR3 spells CASSTQGSAYEQYF. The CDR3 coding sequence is TGCGCCAGCAGCACACAGGGATCTGCCTACGAGCAGTACTTC.

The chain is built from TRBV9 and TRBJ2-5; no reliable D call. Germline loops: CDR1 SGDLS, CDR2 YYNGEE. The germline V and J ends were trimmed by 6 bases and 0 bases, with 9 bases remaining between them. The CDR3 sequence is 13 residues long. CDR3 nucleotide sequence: TGTGCCAGCAAGGTGGCGAACCAAGAGACCCAGTACTTC. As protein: CASKVANQETQYF.

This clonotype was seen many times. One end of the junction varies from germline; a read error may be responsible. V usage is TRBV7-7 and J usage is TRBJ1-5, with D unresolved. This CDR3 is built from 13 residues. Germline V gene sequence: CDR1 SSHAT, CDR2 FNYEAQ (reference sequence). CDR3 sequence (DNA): TGTGCTAGCAGCTCGGACCTCAATCAGCCCCAGCATTTT. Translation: CASSSDLNQPQHF.

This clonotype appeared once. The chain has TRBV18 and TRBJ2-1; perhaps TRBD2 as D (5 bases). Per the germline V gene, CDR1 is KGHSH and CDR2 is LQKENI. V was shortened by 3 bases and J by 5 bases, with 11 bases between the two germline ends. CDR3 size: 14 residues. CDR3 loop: CASSPGGYDNEQFF. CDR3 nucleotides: TGTGCCAGCTCACCGGGCGGGTACGACAATGAGCAGTTCTTC.

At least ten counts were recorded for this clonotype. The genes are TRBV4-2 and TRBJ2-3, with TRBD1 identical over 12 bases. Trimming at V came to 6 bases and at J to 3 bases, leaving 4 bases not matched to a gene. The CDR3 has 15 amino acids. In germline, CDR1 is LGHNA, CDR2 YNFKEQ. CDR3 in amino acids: CASSPGQGATDTQYF. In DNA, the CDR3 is TGTGCCAGCAGTCCGGGACAGGGGGCGACAGATACGCAGTATTTT.

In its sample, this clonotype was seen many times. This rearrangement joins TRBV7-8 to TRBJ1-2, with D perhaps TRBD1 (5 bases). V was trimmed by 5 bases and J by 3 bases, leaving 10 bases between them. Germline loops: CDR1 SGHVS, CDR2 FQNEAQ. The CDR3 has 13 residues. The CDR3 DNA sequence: TGTGCCAGCAGCCCCAGGGAGGACTATGGCTACACCTTC. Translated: CASSPREDYGYTF.

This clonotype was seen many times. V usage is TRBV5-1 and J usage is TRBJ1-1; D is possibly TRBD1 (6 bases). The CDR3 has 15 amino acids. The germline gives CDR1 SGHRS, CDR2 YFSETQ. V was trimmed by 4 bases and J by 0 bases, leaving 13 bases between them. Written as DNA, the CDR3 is TGCGCCAGCAGCAAAGGGACACGGATGAACACTGAAGCTTTCTTT. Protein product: CASSKGTRMNTEAFF. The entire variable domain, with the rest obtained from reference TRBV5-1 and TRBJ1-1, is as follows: KAGVTQTPRYLIKTRGQQVTLSCSPISGHRSVSWYQQTPGQGLQFLFEYFSETQRNKGNFPGRFSGRQFSNSRSEMNVSTLELGDSALYLCASSKGTRMNTEAFFGQGTRLTVV.

CDR3 residues: CASSLSTSGQYF. As DNA, the CDR3 is TGTGCCAGCAGTCTCAGTACCTCGGGGCAGTACTTC. This rearrangement joins TRBV12-3 or TRBV12-4 to TRBJ2-7; D ambiguous. This CDR3 has 12 residues. V dropped 5 bases and J dropped 9 bases, with 14 bases sitting between them.

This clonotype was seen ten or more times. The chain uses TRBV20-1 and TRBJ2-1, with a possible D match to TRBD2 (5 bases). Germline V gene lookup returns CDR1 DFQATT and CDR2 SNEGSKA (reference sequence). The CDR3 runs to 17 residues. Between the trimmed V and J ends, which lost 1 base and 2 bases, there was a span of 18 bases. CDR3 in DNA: TGCAGTGCTAGAGGGCCCCAACTAAGCGGCCCCTACAATGAGCAGTTCTTC. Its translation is CSARGPQLSGPYNEQFF.

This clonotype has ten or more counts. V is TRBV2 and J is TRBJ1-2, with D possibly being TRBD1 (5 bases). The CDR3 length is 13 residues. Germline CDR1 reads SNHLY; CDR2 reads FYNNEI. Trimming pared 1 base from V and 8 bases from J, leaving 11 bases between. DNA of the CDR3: TGTGCCAGCAGTGAAGTATGGCAGGGCGGCTACACCTTC. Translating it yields CASSEVWQGGYTF. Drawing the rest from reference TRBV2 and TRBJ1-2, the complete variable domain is EPEVTQTPSHQVTQMGQEVILRCVPISNHLYFYWYRQILGQKVEFLVSFYNNEISEKSEIFDDQFSVERPDGSNFTLKIRSTKLEDSAMYFCASSEVWQGGYTFGSGTRLTVV.

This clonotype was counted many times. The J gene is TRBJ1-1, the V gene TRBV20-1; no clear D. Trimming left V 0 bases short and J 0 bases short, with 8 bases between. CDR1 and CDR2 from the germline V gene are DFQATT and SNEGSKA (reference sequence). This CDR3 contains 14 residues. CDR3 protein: CSARDRILNTEAFF. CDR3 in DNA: TGCAGTGCTAGAGATCGGATTTTGAACACTGAAGCTTTCTTT.

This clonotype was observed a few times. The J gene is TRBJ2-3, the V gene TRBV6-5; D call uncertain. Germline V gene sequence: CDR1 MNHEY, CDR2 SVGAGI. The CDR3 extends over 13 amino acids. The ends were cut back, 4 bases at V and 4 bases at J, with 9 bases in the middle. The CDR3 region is CASSSPAADTQYF. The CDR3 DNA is TGTGCCAGCAGTTCCCCGGCCGCAGATACGCAGTATTTT.

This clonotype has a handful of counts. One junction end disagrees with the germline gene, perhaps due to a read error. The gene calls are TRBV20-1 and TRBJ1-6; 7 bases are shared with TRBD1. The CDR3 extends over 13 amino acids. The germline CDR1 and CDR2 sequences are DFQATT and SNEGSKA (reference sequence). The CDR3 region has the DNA TGCAGTGCAACGAATCCCCGGACAGGCGGTATCAACTTT. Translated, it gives CSATNPRTGGINF.

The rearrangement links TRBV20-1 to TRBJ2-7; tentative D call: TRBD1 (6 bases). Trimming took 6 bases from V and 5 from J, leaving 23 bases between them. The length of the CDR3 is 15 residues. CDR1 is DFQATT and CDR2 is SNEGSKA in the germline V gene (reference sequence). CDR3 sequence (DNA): TGCAGTGCCTCTAGGGGGTTTTGGGGGTCCCACGAGCAGTACTTC. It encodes CSASRGFWGSHEQYF.

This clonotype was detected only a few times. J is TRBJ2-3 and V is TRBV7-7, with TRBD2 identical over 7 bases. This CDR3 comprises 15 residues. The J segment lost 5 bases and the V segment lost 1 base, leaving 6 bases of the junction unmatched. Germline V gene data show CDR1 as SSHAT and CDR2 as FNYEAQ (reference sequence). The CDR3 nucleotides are TGTGCCAGCAGCTTAGAGAAAACTAGCGTAGATACGCAGTATTTT. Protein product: CASSLEKTSVDTQYF. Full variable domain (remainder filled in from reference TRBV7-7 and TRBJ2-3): GAGVSQSPRYKVTKRGQDVTLRCDPISSHATLYWYQQALGQGPEFLTYFNYEAQPDKSGLPSDRFSAERPEGSISTLTIQRTEQRDSAMYRCASSLEKTSVDTQYFGPGTRLTVL.

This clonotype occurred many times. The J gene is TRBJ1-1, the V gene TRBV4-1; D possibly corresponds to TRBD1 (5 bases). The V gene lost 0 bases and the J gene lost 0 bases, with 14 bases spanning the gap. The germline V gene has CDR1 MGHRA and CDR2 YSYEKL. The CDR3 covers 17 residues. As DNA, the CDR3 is TGCGCCAGCAGCCAAGATCGGGATCTAGGGGTGAACACTGAAGCTTTCTTT. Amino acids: CASSQDRDLGVNTEAFF.

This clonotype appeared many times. This CDR3 reads CASSSFSYWVAFF. The CDR3, as DNA: TGTGCCAGCAGCTCCTTCTCCTACTGGGTAGCTTTCTTT. This chain connects TRBV12-3 or TRBV12-4 to TRBJ1-1; D call uncertain. Trimming removed 6 bases at V and 10 bases at J, with 18 bases between. The CDR3 loop spans 13 amino acids.

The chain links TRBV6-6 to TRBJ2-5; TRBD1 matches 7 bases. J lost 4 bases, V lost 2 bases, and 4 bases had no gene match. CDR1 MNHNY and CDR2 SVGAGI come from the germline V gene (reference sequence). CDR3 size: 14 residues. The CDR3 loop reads CASSYRDSRETQYF. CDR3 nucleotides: TGTGCCAGCAGTTACAGGGACAGCCGAGAGACCCAGTACTTC.

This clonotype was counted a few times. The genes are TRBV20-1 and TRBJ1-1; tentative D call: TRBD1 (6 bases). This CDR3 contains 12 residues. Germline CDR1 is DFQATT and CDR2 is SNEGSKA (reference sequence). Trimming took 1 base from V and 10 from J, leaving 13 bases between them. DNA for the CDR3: TGCAGTGCTAGAGTACGGGGGGGGGCAGCTTTCTTT. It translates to CSARVRGGAAFF.

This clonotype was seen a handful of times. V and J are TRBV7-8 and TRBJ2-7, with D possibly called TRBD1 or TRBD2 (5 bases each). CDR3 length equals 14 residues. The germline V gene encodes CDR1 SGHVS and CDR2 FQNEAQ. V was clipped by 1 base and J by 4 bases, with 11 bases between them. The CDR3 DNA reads TGTGCCAGCAGCTTAGGAGGCAGGGAGTACGAGCAGTACTTC. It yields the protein CASSLGGREYEQYF. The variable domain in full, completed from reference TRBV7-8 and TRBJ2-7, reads GAGVSQSPRYKVAKRGQDVALRCDPISGHVSLFWYQQALGQGPEFLTYFQNEAQLDKSGLPSDRFFAERPEGSVSTLKIQRTQQEDSAVYLCASSLGGREYEQYFGPGTRLTVT.

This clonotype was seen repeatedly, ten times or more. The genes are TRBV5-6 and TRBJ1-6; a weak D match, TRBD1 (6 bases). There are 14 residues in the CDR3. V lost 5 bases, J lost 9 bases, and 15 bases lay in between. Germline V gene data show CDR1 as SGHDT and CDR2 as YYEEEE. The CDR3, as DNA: TGTGCCAGCAGTTCACAGGGTCGGAGTTCACCCCTCCACTTT. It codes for CASSSQGRSSPLHF.

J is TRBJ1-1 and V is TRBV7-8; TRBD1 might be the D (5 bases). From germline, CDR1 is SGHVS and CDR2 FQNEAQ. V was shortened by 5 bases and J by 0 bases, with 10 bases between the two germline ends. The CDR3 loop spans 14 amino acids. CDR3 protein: CASSPRRVNTEAFF. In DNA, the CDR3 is TGTGCCAGCAGCCCGCGCAGGGTGAACACTGAAGCTTTCTTT.